Each of the 9 T cell receptor beta chains below was sequenced from the same sample in a study of cytomegalovirus exposure and HLA in healthy donors. Amplification used 60 Vbeta primers and 13 Jbeta primers. The protocol was immunoSEQ multiplex PCR, while the TCRdb copy is restricted to in-frame clones and leaves out a portion. The data hold more than 90,000 clones, with around three quarters observed a single time. Material: PBMCs. The receptors stem from a man between 45 and 60 years old in good health and CMV-seropositive.

This clone has just a few counts. The gene calls are TRBV28 and TRBJ2-4, with TRBD2 as a possible D gene (7 bases). The V and J ends lost 3 bases and 0 bases respectively, with 18 bases between them. The length of the CDR3 is 18 residues. Looked up from germline, CDR1 is MDHEN and CDR2 is SYDVKM. CDR3 coding DNA: TGTGCCAGCAGTTTTGGCAGGGGCGGGGGCTTAGCCAAAAACATTCAGTACTTC. This encodes CASSFGRGGGLAKNIQYF.

The chain is built from TRBV6-1 and TRBJ1-1; D is unresolved. The CDR3 extends over 13 amino acids. V was cut by 4 bases and J by 0 bases, with 6 bases left in between. Per germline, CDR1 MNHNS and CDR2 SASEGT. Here the CDR3 reads CASSGRVNTEAFF. CDR3 coding DNA: TGTGCCAGCAGTGGTCGGGTGAACACTGAAGCTTTCTTT.

The V gene is TRBV9, the J gene TRBJ2-1; D is perhaps TRBD2 (7 bases). V gave up 3 bases and J gave up 9 bases, with 19 bases separating them. The CDR3 contains 15 residues. CDR1 is SGDLS, CDR2 YYNGEE, per germline. CDR3 DNA sequence: TGTGCCAGCAGCGCCGGGACCCAGAGGGGGGGTGAGCAGTTCTTC. Residues: CASSAGTQRGGEQFF.

The V and J genes are TRBV4-2 and TRBJ2-3; 10 bases are shared with TRBD2. The CDR3 totals 19 residues. Losses at the gene ends were 2 bases for V and 4 bases for J; bases not matched to a gene: 15. CDR1 and CDR2 from the germline V gene are LGHNA and YNFKEQ. The CDR3 sequence is CASSQRGSGGASGADTQYF. CDR3 coding DNA: TGTGCCAGCAGCCAAAGAGGAAGCGGGGGGGCCAGTGGAGCAGATACGCAGTATTTT.

About this clone itself: Other DNA sequences in this specimen translate into the identical CDR3. V usage is TRBV2 and J usage is TRBJ1-5, with 9 bases lining up with TRBD1. Germline V CDR1 and CDR2: SNHLY, FYNNEI. The CDR3 sequence is 14 residues long. Germline trimming cut 6 bases from V and 5 bases from J; bases unmatched to any gene: 5. The CDR3 DNA reads as TGTGCCAGCAGACCCGGGACAGGGCATCAGCCCCAGCATTTT. Protein: CASRPGTGHQPQHF.

V usage is TRBV15 and J usage is TRBJ2-1, with D hard to call. The ends were cut back, 0 bases at V and 5 bases at J, with 5 bases in the middle. This CDR3 contains 13 residues. CDR1 and CDR2 (germline): LNHNV, YYDKDF (reference sequence). CDR3 protein: CATSRESNNEQFF. CDR3 nucleotides: TGTGCCACCAGCAGAGAATCTAACAATGAGCAGTTCTTC.

The chain couples TRBV7-9 to TRBJ1-4; TRBD1 is a possible D gene (5 bases). The germline V gene encodes CDR1 SEHNR and CDR2 FQNEAQ (reference sequence). The CDR3 length is 15 residues. Trimming shortened V by 8 bases and J by 3 bases, and 16 bases separated the two germline ends. CDR3 protein: CASEGGEVPNEKLFF. CDR3 DNA sequence: TGTGCCAGCGAAGGAGGGGAGGTTCCTAATGAAAAACTGTTTTTT. The complete variable domain, with remaining parts taken from reference TRBV7-9 and TRBJ1-4, reads DTGVSQNPRHKITKRGQNVTFRCDPISEHNRLYWYRQTLGQGPEFLTYFQNEAQLEKSRLLSDRFSAERPKGSFSTLEIQRTEQGDSAMYLCASEGGEVPNEKLFFGSGTQLSVL.

The chain is built from TRBV15 and TRBJ1-5, with D possibly matching TRBD1 (6 bases). Germline lookup yields CDR1 LNHNV and CDR2 YYDKDF (reference sequence). V lost 3 bases and J lost 4, with 16 bases in between. CDR3 size: 16 residues. CDR3 nucleotide sequence: TGTGCCACCAGCAGTCCCCGGAGGGGGGGTAATCAGCCCCAGCATTTT. Amino acids: CATSSPRRGGNQPQHF.

The chain has TRBV18 and TRBJ2-6; unclear D gene. The CDR3 contains 15 residues. CDR1 is KGHSH, CDR2 LQKENI, per germline. Trimming removed 5 bases from V and 4 bases from J, with 12 bases in between. CDR3 loop: CASSTRLSGANVLTF. CDR3 DNA sequence: TGTGCCAGCTCAACGCGGTTGAGCGGGGCCAACGTCCTGACTTTC.